This T cell receptor (beta chain) was profiled in a study of blood T cells in healthy people across ages. Study as a whole: Per every two T cells, about one barcoded beta molecule was captured by template switching. Regarding the study as a whole: Per million T cells, the diversity of TCR beta decreased roughly linearly as age advanced. Estimates drawn from one million T cells were deemed to understate diversity.

In regard to this clonotype: Its antigen is still unknown.

From germline, CDR1 is SGDLS and CDR2 YYNGEE. The germline V and J ends were trimmed by 0 bases and 4 bases, with 13 bases remaining between them. This CDR3 is built from 15 residues. Per sample, at least 5.5 micrograms of total RNA were extracted. Then a second PCR, running about 7 to 11 cycles, was carried out with a sample-barcoded 5' primer and a J-beta primer mix. TCRdb fed the 5' RACE reads into MiXCR, producing one record per CDR3 protein. The sample lists hundreds of thousands of distinct CDR3 sequences, 58% seen once, with 20% to 25% in the top ten. The chain carries TRBV9 and TRBJ2-5; perhaps TRBD1 as D (6 bases). Sequencing was performed on blood. The receptor was isolated from a man aged 25-45 years in good health. The CDR3 region has the DNA TGTGCCAGCAGCGTAGAGGCAGGGGTTAGAGAGACCCAGTACTTC. Translated, it gives CASSVEAGVRETQYF. The full variable domain, completed using reference TRBV9 and TRBJ2-5, is DSGVTQTPKHLITATGQRVTLRCSPRSGDLSVYWYQQSLDQGLQFLIQYYNGEERAKGNILERFSAQQFPDLHSELNLSSLELGDSALYFCASSVEAGVRETQYFGPGTRLLVL.